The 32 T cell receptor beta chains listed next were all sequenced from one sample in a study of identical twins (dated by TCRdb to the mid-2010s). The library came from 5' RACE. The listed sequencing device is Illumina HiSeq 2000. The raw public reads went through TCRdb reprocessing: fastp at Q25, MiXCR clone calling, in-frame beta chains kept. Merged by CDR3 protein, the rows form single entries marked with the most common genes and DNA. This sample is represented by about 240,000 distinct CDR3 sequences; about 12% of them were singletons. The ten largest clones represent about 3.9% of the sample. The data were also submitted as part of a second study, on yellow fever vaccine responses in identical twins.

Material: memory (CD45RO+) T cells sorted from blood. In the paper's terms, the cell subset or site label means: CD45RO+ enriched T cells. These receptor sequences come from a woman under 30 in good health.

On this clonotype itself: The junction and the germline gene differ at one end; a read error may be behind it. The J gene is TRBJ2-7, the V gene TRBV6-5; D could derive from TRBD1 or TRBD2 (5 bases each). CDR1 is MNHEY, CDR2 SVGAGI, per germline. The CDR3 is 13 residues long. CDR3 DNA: TGTGCCAGCAGTTCTCAACCAGGGACGGCAGTCCACTTC. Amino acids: CASSSQPGTAVHF.

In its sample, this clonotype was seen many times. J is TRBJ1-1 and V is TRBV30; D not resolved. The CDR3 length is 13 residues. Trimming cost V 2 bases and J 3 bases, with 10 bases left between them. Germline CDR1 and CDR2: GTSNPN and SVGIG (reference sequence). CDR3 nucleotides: TGTGCCTGGAGTAGGTGGGAGGACACTGAAGCTTTCTTT. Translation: CAWSRWEDTEAFF.

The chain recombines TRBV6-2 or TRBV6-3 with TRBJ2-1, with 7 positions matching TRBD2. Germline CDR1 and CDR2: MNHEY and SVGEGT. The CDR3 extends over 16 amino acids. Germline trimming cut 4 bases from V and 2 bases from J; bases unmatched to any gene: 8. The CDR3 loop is CASSSLAGVPYNEQFF. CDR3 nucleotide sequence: TGTGCCAGCAGTTCTCTCGCGGGAGTCCCCTACAATGAGCAGTTCTTC.

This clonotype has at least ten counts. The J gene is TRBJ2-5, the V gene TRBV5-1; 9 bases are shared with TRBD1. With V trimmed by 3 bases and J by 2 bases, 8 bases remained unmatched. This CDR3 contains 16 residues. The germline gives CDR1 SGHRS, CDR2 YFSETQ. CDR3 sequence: CASSSQGARGQETQYF. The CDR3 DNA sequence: TGCGCCAGCAGCTCACAGGGGGCGAGAGGACAAGAGACCCAGTACTTC.

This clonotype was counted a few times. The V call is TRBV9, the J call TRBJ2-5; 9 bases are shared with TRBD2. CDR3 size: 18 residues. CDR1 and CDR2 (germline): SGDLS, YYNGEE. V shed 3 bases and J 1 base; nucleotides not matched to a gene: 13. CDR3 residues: CASSALRNSGGSQETQYF. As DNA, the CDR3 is TGTGCCAGCAGCGCCCTAAGGAATAGCGGGGGAAGCCAAGAGACCCAGTACTTC. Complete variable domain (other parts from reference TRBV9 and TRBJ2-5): DSGVTQTPKHLITATGQRVTLRCSPRSGDLSVYWYQQSLDQGLQFLIQYYNGEERAKGNILERFSAQQFPDLHSELNLSSLELGDSALYFCASSALRNSGGSQETQYFGPGTRLLVL.

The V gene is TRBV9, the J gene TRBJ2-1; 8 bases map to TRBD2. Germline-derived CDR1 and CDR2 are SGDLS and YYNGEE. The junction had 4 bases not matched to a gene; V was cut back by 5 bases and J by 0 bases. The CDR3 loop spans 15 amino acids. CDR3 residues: CASSSGANSYNEQFF. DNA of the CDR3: TGTGCCAGCAGTAGCGGGGCGAACTCCTACAATGAGCAGTTCTTC.

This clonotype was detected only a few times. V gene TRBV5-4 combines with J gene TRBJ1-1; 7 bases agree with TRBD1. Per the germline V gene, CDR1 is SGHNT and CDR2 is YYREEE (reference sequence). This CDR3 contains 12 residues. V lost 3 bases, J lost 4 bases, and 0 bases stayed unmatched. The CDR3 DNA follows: TGTGCCAGCAGCTGGGACAGCACTGAAGCTTTCTTT. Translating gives CASSWDSTEAFF.

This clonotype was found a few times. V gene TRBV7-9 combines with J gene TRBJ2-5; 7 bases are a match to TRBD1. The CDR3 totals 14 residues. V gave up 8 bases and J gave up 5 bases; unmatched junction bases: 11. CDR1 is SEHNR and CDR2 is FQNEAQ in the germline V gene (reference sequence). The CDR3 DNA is TGTGCCAGCTTCGAAGGGGGCGCGGAGGAGACCCAGTACTTC. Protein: CASFEGGAEETQYF.

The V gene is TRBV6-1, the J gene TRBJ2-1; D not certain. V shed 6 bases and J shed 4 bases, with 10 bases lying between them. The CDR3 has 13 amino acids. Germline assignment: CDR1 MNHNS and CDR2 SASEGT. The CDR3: CASSKGRYNEQFF. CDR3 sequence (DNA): TGTGCCAGCAGCAAAGGCAGGTACAATGAGCAGTTCTTC.

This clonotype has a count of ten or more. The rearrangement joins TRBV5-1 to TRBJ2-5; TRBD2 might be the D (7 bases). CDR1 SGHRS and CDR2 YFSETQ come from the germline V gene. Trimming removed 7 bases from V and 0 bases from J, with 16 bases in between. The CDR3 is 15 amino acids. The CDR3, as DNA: TGCGCCAGCCGGGGGGCTAGCGGAGACCAAGAGACCCAGTACTTC. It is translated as CASRGASGDQETQYF.

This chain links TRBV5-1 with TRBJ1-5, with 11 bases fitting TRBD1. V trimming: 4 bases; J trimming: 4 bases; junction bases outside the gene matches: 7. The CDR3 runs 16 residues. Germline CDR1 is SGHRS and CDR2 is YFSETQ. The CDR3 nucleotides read TGCGCCAGCAGCCCCGGACAGGGGGCAGGGAATCAGCCCCAGCATTTT. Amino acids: CASSPGQGAGNQPQHF.

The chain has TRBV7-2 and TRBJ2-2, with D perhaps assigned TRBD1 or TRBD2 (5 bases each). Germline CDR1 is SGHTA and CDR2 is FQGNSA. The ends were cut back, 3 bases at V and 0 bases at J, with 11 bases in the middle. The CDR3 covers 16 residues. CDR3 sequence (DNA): TGTGCCAGCAGCTTGGGGACGGTCCCGAACACCGGGGAGCTGTTTTTT. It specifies CASSLGTVPNTGELFF.

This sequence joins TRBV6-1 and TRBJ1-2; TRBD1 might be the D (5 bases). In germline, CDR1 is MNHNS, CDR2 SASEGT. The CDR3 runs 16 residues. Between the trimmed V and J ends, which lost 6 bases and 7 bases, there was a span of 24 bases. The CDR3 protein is CASSQLSGSPAGGYTF. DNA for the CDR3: TGTGCCAGCAGCCAACTATCAGGGAGCCCCGCGGGTGGCTACACCTTC.

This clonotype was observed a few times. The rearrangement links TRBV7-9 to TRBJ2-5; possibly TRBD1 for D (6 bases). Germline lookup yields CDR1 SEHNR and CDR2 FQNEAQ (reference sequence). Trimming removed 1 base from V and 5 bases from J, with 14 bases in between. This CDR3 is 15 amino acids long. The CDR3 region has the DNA TGTGCCAGCAGCTTAGGGACAACAGGGTTGGAGACCCAGTACTTC. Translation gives CASSLGTTGLETQYF.

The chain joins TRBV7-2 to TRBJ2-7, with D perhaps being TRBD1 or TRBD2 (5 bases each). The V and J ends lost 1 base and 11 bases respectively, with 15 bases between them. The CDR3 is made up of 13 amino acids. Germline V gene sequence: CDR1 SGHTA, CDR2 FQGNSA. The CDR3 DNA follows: TGTGCCAGCAGCTTAGTAGGGGACCTCGGGAAGTACTTC. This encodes CASSLVGDLGKYF.

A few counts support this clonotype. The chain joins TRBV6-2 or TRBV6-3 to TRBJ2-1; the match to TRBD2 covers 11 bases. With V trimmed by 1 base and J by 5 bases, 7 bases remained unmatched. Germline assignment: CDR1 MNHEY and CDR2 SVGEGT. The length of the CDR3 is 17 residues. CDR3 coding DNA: TGTGCCAGCAGTTACTGGGGACTAGCGGCCGTAAACAATGAGCAGTTCTTC. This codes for CASSYWGLAAVNNEQFF.

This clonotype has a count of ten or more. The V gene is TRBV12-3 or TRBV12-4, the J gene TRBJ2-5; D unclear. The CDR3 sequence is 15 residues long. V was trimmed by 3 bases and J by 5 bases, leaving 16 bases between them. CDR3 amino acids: CASSFSSGPAETQYF. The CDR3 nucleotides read TGTGCCAGCAGTTTTTCCTCCGGGCCTGCGGAGACCCAGTACTTC.

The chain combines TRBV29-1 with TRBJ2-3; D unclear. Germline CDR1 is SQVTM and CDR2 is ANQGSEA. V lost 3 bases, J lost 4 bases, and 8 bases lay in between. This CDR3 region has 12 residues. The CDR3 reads CSVEAFADTQYF. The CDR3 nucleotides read TGCAGCGTTGAGGCGTTCGCAGATACGCAGTATTTT.

The CDR3 loop is CASSETGGNQPQHF. The CDR3 nucleotides are TGCGCCAGCAGTGAAACAGGGGGGAATCAGCCCCAGCATTTT. The chain uses TRBV10-2 and TRBJ1-5; 8 bases agree with TRBD1. Unmatched junction bases numbered 2, after V lost 3 bases and J lost 4 bases. The CDR3 sequence is 14 residues long. The germline CDR1 and CDR2 sequences are WSHSY and SAAADI.

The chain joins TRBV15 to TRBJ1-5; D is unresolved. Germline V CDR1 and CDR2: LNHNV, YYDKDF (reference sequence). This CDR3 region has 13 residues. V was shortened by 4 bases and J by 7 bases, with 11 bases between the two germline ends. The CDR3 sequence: CATSTRLGQPQHF. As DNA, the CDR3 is TGTGCCACCAGCACCCGCTTAGGACAGCCCCAGCATTTT.

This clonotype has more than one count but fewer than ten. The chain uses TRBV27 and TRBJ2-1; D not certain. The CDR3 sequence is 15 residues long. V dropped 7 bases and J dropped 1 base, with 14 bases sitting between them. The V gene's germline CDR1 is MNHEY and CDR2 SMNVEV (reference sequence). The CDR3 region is CASTQAPASYNEQFF. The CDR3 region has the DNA TGTGCCAGCACCCAGGCTCCGGCATCCTACAATGAGCAGTTCTTC.

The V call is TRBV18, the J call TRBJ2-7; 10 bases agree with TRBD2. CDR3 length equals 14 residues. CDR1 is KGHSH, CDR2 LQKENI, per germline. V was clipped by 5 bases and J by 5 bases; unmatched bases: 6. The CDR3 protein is CASSTSGTSNEQYF. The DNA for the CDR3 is TGTGCCAGCTCAACTAGCGGGACTTCCAACGAGCAGTACTTC. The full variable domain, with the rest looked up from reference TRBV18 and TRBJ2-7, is NAGVMQNPRHLVRRRGQEARLRCSPMKGHSHVYWYRQLPEEGLKFMVYLQKENIIDESGMPKERFSAEFPKEGPSILRIQQVVRGDSAAYFCASSTSGTSNEQYFGPGTRLTVT.

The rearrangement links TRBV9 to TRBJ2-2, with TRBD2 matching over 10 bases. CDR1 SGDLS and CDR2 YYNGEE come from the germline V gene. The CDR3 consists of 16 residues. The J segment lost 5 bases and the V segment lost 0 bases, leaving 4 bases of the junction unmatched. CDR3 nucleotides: TGTGCCAGCAGCGTAGTTATAGCGGGGGGAACCGGGGAGCTGTTTTTT. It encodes CASSVVIAGGTGELFF.

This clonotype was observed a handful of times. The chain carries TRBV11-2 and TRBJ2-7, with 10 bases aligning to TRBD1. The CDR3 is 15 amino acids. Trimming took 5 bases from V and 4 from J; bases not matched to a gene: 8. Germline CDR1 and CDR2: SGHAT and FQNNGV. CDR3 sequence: CASSSRDRGFYEQYF. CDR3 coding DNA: TGTGCCAGCAGCAGCCGGGACAGGGGTTTTTACGAGCAGTACTTC.

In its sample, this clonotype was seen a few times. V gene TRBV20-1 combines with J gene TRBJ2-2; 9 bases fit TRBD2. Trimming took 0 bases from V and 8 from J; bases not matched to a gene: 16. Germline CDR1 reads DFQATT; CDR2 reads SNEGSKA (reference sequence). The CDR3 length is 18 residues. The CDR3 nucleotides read TGCAGTGCTAGAGATCTGGGTAGCGGGAGATCGGAGACGGGGGAGCTGTTTTTT. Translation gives CSARDLGSGRSETGELFF.

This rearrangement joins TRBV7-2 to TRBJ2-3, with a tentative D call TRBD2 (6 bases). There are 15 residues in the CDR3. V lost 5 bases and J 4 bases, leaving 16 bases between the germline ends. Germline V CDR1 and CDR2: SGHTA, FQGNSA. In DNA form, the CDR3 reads TGTGCCAGCAGCCGGGGGTGGGGGAATGCAGATACGCAGTATTTT. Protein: CASSRGWGNADTQYF.

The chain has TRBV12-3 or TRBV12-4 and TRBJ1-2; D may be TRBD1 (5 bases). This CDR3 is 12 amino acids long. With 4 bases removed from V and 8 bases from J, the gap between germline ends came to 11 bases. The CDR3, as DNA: TGTGCCAGCAGTTGGGGGGGAAGAGGCTACACCTTC. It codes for CASSWGGRGYTF.

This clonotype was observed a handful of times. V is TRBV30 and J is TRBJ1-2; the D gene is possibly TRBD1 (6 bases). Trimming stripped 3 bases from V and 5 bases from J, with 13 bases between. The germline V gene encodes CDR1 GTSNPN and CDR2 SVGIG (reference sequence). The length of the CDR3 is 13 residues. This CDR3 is CAWRTPGAYGYTF. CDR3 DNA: TGTGCCTGGAGGACCCCAGGGGCGTATGGCTACACCTTC.

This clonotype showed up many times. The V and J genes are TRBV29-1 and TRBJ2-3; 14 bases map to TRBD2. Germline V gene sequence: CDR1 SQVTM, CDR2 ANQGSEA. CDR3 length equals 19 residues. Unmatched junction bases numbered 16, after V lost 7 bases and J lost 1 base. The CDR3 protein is CSEEGRLAGGFSGTDTQYF. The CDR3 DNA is TGCAGCGAGGAAGGGCGACTAGCGGGAGGGTTTTCCGGCACAGATACGCAGTATTTT.

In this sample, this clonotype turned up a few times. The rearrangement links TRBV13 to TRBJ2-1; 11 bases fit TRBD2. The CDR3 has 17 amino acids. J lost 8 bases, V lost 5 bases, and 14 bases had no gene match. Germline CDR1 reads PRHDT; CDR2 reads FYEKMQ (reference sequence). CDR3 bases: TGTGCCAGCAGCCTATCCCTCACTAGCGGGAGAACGGATGAGCAGTTCTTC. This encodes CASSLSLTSGRTDEQFF.

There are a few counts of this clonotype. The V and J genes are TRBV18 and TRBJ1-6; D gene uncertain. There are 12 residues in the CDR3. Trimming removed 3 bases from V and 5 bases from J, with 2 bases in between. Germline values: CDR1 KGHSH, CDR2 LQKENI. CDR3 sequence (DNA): TGTGCCAGCTCACCCGATAATTCACCCCTCCACTTT. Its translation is CASSPDNSPLHF.

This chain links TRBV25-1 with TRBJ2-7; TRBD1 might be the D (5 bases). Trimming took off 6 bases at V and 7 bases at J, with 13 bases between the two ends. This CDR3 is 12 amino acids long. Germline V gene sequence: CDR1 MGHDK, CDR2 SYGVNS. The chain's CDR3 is CASSPKGWEQYF. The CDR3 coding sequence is TGTGCCAGCAGCCCAAAGGGGTGGGAGCAGTACTTC.